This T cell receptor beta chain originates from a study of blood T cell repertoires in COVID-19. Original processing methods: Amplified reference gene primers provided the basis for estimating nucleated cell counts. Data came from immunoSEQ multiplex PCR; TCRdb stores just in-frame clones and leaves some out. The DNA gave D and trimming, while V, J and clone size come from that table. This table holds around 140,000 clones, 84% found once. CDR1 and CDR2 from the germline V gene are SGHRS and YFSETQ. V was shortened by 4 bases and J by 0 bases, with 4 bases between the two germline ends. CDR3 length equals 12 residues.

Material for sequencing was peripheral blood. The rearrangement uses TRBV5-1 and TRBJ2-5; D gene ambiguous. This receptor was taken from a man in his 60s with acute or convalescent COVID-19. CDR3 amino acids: CASSQDQETQYF. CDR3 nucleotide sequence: TGCGCCAGCAGCCAGGACCAAGAGACCCAGTACTTC.